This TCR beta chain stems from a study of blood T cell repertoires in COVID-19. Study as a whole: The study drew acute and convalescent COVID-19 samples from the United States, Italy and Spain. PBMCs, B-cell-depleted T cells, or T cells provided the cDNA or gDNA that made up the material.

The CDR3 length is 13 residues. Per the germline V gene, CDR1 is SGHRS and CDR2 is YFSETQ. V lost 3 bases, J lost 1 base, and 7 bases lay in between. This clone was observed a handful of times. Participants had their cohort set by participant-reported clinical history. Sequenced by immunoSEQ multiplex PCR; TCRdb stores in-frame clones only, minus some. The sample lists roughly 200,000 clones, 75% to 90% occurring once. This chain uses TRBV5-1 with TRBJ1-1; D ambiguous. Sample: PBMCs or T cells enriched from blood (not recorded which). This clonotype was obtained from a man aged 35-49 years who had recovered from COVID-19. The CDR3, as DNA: TGCGCCAGCAGCTACGCGGGGAACACTGAAGCTTTCTTT. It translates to CASSYAGNTEAFF.